This T cell receptor (beta chain) was recovered during a study of identical twins. The CDR3 sequence is 13 residues long. The V gene's germline CDR1 is ENHRY and CDR2 SYGVKD. With 10 bases clipped from V and 5 bases from J, the junction kept 10 bases outside the gene matches. Each CDR3 protein is one row after TCRdb ran MiXCR on the 5' RACE reads. Of approximately 550,000 distinct CDR3 sequences in the sample, about 22% were seen once. This sample was also put to use in a study of yellow fever vaccine responses in identical twins.

This rearrangement joins TRBV10-3 to TRBJ2-5; TRBD1 matches 7 bases. Sequencing was carried out using CD4+ T cells sorted from blood. This clonotype was sampled from a woman between 18 and 29 years old in good health. CDR3 in amino acids: CATRQGGRETQYF. The CDR3, as DNA: TGTGCCACCCGACAGGGCGGTCGGGAGACCCAGTACTTC.